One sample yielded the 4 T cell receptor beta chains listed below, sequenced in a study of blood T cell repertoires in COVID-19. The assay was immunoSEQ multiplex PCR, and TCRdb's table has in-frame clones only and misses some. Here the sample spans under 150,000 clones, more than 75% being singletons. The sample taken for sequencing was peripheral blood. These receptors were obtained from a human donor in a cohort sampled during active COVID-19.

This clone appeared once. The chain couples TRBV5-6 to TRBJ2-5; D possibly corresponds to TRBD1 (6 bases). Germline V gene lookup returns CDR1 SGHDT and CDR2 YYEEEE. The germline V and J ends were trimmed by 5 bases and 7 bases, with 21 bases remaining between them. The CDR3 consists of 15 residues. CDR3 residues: CASSYQQGPGGTQYF. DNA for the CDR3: TGTGCCAGCAGTTATCAACAGGGTCCAGGCGGGACCCAGTACTTC.

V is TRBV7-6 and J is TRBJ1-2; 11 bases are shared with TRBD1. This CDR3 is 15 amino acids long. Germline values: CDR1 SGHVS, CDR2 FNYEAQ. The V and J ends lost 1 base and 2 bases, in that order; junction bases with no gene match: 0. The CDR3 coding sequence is TGTGCCAGCAGCTTAGGGACAGGGGGCAACTATGGCTACACCTTC. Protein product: CASSLGTGGNYGYTF.

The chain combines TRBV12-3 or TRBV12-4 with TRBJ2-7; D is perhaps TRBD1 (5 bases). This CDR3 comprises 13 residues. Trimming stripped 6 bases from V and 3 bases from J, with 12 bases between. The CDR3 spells CASSQGTRYEQYF. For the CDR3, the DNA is TGTGCCAGCAGCCAGGGAACACGCTACGAGCAGTACTTC.

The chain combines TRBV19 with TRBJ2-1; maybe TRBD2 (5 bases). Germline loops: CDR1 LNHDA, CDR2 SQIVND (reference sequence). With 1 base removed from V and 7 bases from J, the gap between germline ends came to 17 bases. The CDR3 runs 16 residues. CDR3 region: CASSIGLYGKKNEQFF. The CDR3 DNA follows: TGTGCCAGTAGTATAGGACTATACGGAAAAAAGAATGAGCAGTTCTTC.